The 17 T cell receptor beta chains given below trace back to one sample, sequenced in a study of T cell responses to AZD1222 COVID-19 vaccine. Here immunoSEQ multiplex PCR was the method, and the copy in TCRdb shows in-frame clones only, minus some. The sample yields 100,000 to 150,000 clones, about 89% seen once. The input for sequencing was peripheral blood, taken on day 0 of AZD1222 vaccination. The source is an adult in good health.

This sequence joins TRBV10-3 and TRBJ2-3, with 7 bases aligning to TRBD2. V gave up 6 bases and J gave up 2 bases; unmatched junction bases: 17. The CDR3 has 18 residues. Germline V CDR1 and CDR2: ENHRY, SYGVKD. The CDR3 DNA reads TGTGCCATCAGCGTTCGGGGGGTGGCAGACGGGGTCACAGATACGCAGTATTTT. Translating it yields CAISVRGVADGVTDTQYF.

This clone was seen once. The chain uses TRBV29-1 and TRBJ1-1; 9 nucleotides agree with TRBD1. From germline, CDR1 is SQVTM and CDR2 ANQGSEA. The CDR3 covers 12 residues. The ends lost 3 bases at V and 8 bases at J; junction bases unmatched: 4. The CDR3: CSVEPGQGEAFF. As DNA, the CDR3 is TGCAGCGTTGAGCCCGGACAGGGGGAAGCTTTCTTT. The complete variable domain, with remaining parts taken from reference TRBV29-1 and TRBJ1-1, reads SAVISQKPSRDICQRGTSLTIQCQVDSQVTMMFWYRQQPGQSLTLIATANQGSEATYESGFVIDKFPISRPNLTFSTLTVSNMSPEDSSIYLCSVEPGQGEAFFGQGTRLTVV.

Only a few counts were recorded for this clone. The V and J genes are TRBV3-1 (or the pseudogene TRBV3-2) and TRBJ1-2, with a possible D match to TRBD1 (5 bases). CDR3 length equals 13 residues. CDR1 is LGHDT, CDR2 YNNKEL, per germline (reference sequence). Trimming pared 0 bases from V and 4 bases from J, leaving 6 bases between. CDR3 DNA: TGTGCCAGCAGCCAAGAGGGGGGCTATGGCTACACCTTC. Protein product: CASSQEGGYGYTF.

In this sample, this clone turned up a few times. J is TRBJ2-1 and V is TRBV9; 8 positions agree with TRBD1. V lost 2 bases and J lost 4; bases outside the gene matches: 14. CDR3 length equals 18 residues. Germline values: CDR1 SGDLS, CDR2 YYNGEE. Here the CDR3 DNA reads TGTGCCAGCAGCGTCCGGGTCCACGGGACAGGAATTTACAATGAGCAGTTCTTC. Its protein is CASSVRVHGTGIYNEQFF. The variable domain in full, completed from reference TRBV9 and TRBJ2-1, reads DSGVTQTPKHLITATGQRVTLRCSPRSGDLSVYWYQQSLDQGLQFLIQYYNGEERAKGNILERFSAQQFPDLHSELNLSSLELGDSALYFCASSVRVHGTGIYNEQFFGPGTRLTVL.

The chain uses TRBV18 and TRBJ1-3, with a tentative D call TRBD1 (6 bases). CDR1 is KGHSH and CDR2 is LQKENI in the germline V gene. The V end lost 3 bases, the J end lost 0 bases, and 15 bases lay between the germline ends. This CDR3 is 17 amino acids long. The CDR3 nucleotides are TGTGCCAGCTCACCCTCGGGGGGCTTCGACTCTGGAAACACCATATATTTT. Its translation is CASSPSGGFDSGNTIYF.

The CDR3 loop reads CASSLVGRGTDTQYF. CDR3 sequence (DNA): TGTGCCAGCAGCTTAGTTGGCAGGGGCACAGATACGCAGTATTTT. The chain uses TRBV7-2 and TRBJ2-3; tentative D call: TRBD1 (5 bases). Germline assignment: CDR1 SGHTA and CDR2 FQGNSA. V was trimmed by 1 base and J by 1 base, leaving 9 bases between them. There are 15 residues in the CDR3. The full variable domain, with the rest looked up from reference TRBV7-2 and TRBJ2-3, is GAGVSQSPSNKVTEKGKDVELRCDPISGHTALYWYRQSLGQGLEFLIYFQGNSAPDKSGLPSDRFSAERTGGSVSTLTIQRTQQEDSAVYLCASSLVGRGTDTQYFGPGTRLTVL.

This clone has a single count. The CDR3 coding sequence is TGTGCCAGCAGTGATGAGAGGGGCGTAAATTACGAGCAGTACTTC. This gives the protein CASSDERGVNYEQYF. The V call is TRBV6-1, the J call TRBJ2-7, with D possibly called TRBD1 or TRBD2 (5 bases each). V lost 3 bases and J lost 4, with 16 bases in between. The CDR3 sequence is 15 residues long. Germline V CDR1 and CDR2: MNHNS, SASEGT.

The chain has TRBV5-6 and TRBJ2-1; no definite D call. Germline CDR1 and CDR2: SGHDT and YYEEEE. This CDR3 is 16 amino acids long. Between the trimmed V and J ends, which lost 4 bases and 2 bases, there was a span of 16 bases. The CDR3 sequence: CASSRSSRIPYNEQFF. CDR3 coding DNA: TGTGCCAGCAGCCGCTCCTCTAGAATCCCCTACAATGAGCAGTTCTTC.

The chain uses TRBV7-2 and TRBJ1-1, with D maybe TRBD1 (5 bases). CDR3 length: 15 amino acids. Germline loops: CDR1 SGHTA, CDR2 FQGNSA. V was pared by 5 bases and J by 1 base, with 14 bases between. The CDR3, as DNA: TGTGCCAGCAGCCTTAGTGGGGACGGGAACACTGAAGCTTTCTTT. Its translation is CASSLSGDGNTEAFF.

This clone appeared a single time. The J gene is TRBJ1-1, the V gene TRBV6-5; D is possibly TRBD1 (6 bases). The CDR3 is made up of 15 amino acids. Germline V gives CDR1 MNHEY, CDR2 SVGAGI. The V and J ends lost 7 bases and 4 bases respectively, with 19 bases between them. The CDR3 nucleotides are TGTGCCAGCACCACTCAAAGCAGGGGATTCACTGAAGCTTTCTTT. This encodes CASTTQSRGFTEAFF.

CDR3 in DNA: TGTGCCAGCAGTGAAGGTAGGGCTAGCGGGGGATTCACAGATACGCAGTATTTT. It codes for CASSEGRASGGFTDTQYF. V gene TRBV6-1 combines with J gene TRBJ2-3; 10 bases match TRBD2. CDR3 length: 18 amino acids. V was pared by 1 base and J by 2 bases, with 9 bases of the junction left unmatched. Germline V gene lookup returns CDR1 MNHNS and CDR2 SASEGT.

The chain has TRBV27 and TRBJ2-7; D ambiguous. Trimming pared 3 bases from V and 3 bases from J, leaving 9 bases between. The CDR3 consists of 13 residues. The germline V gene has CDR1 MNHEY and CDR2 SMNVEV (reference sequence). The chain's CDR3 is CASSFMDGYEQYF. CDR3 coding DNA: TGTGCCAGCAGTTTCATGGACGGCTACGAGCAGTACTTC.

The chain joins TRBV18 to TRBJ1-2, with D tentatively TRBD1 (6 bases). V lost 6 bases to trimming and J lost 6 bases, with 23 bases between them. There are 16 residues in the CDR3. Per germline, CDR1 KGHSH and CDR2 LQKENI. CDR3 sequence (DNA): TGTGCCAGCTCGCATTTCGAGGCACAGGGACCCAATGGCTACACCTTC. Residues: CASSHFEAQGPNGYTF.

The rearrangement joins TRBV11-3 to TRBJ1-6; D might be TRBD1 (6 bases). CDR1 and CDR2 from the germline V gene are SGHNT and YENEEA. The CDR3 is 18 residues long. Trimming stripped 6 bases from V and 6 bases from J, with 24 bases between. The CDR3 sequence is CASSRTHKTGLANSPLHF. The CDR3 DNA reads as TGTGCCAGCAGTAGAACGCATAAGACAGGCCTCGCTAATTCACCCCTCCACTTT.

J is TRBJ2-3 and V is TRBV13, with D unclear. Germline V gives CDR1 PRHDT, CDR2 FYEKMQ (reference sequence). Trimming shortened V by 5 bases and J by 0 bases, and 6 bases separated the two germline ends. There are 13 residues in the CDR3. The DNA for the CDR3 is TGTGCCAGCAGCCAGGATAGCACAGATACGCAGTATTTT. This gives the protein CASSQDSTDTQYF.

The V call is TRBV7-8, the J call TRBJ1-2, with a tentative D call TRBD1 (5 bases). Germline-derived CDR1 and CDR2 are SGHVS and FQNEAQ. This CDR3 is built from 13 residues. Trimming left V 5 bases short and J 0 bases short, with 7 bases between. The DNA of the CDR3 is TGTGCCAGCAGCCCGACAGCTAACTATGGCTACACCTTC. Translation gives CASSPTANYGYTF.

The chain links TRBV3-1 (or the pseudogene TRBV3-2) to TRBJ1-2; D possibly corresponds to TRBD1 (6 bases). Germline CDR1 reads LGHDT; CDR2 reads YNNKEL (reference sequence). This CDR3 spans 14 amino acids. Trimming cost V 5 bases and J 5 bases, with 15 bases left between them. The CDR3 DNA sequence: TGTGCCAGCAGCTTCGGACAGACTCGATATGGCTACACCTTC. Protein product: CASSFGQTRYGYTF.